The 26 T cell receptor beta chains presented below share a single source sample, sequenced in a study of blood T cell repertoires in COVID-19. Assay used: immunoSEQ multiplex PCR; TCRdb lists only in-frame clones, some missing. The sample shows 200,000 to 250,000 clones, around 87% of them seen only once. The source material was peripheral blood. The receptors were sampled from an older woman with active or convalescent COVID-19.

In DNA form, the CDR3 reads TGTGCCAGCTCACTAGCCGGGACAGAGGTAAACTATGGCTACACCTTC. It encodes CASSLAGTEVNYGYTF. This rearrangement joins TRBV18 to TRBJ1-2; 7 bases map to TRBD1. With V trimmed by 4 bases and J by 2 bases, 10 bases remained unmatched. Germline assignment: CDR1 KGHSH and CDR2 LQKENI. The CDR3 loop spans 16 amino acids.

The V gene is TRBV6-4, the J gene TRBJ1-4; D is uncertain. Germline V gene lookup returns CDR1 MRHNA and CDR2 SNTAGT. V shed 5 bases and J shed 8 bases, with 15 bases lying between them. The CDR3 has 14 residues. CDR3 sequence: CASSPGNTGEKLFF. The DNA for the CDR3 is TGTGCCAGCAGTCCCGGGAACACGGGGGAAAAACTGTTTTTT.

For this clone: The identical CDR3 is also encoded by other nucleotide sequences in the sample. The rearrangement joins TRBV12-3 or TRBV12-4 to TRBJ1-2, with D possibly TRBD1 on 5 matching bases. V was pared by 5 bases and J by 5 bases, with 9 bases between. The CDR3 length is 12 residues. The chain's CDR3 is CASSQGLYGYTF. The CDR3 DNA follows: TGTGCCAGCAGTCAGGGTCTTTATGGCTACACCTTC.

A single count supports this clone. The sample contains more than one DNA sequence encoding this CDR3. The chain combines TRBV6-5 with TRBJ1-3; D is undetermined. Trimming shortened V by 5 bases and J by 4 bases, and 6 bases separated the two germline ends. This CDR3 region has 12 residues. Germline CDR1 reads MNHEY; CDR2 reads SVGAGI. In DNA form, the CDR3 reads TGTGCCAGCAGTCCCGAGGGAAACACCATATATTTT. Translating gives CASSPEGNTIYF.

V and J are TRBV18 and TRBJ2-1, with 11 bases matching TRBD2. Looked up from germline, CDR1 is KGHSH and CDR2 is LQKENI. The CDR3 extends over 17 amino acids. The V and J ends lost 3 bases and 8 bases, in that order; junction bases with no gene match: 12. CDR3 residues: CASSPLLLAGVGDEQFF. The CDR3 DNA sequence: TGTGCCAGCTCACCTCTTCTACTAGCGGGGGTTGGGGATGAGCAGTTCTTC.

The chain is built from TRBV6-6 and TRBJ1-3; a weak D match, TRBD1 (5 bases). The CDR3 loop spans 15 amino acids. Trimming left V 6 bases short and J 3 bases short, with 15 bases between. Germline CDR1 MNHNY, CDR2 SVGAGI (reference sequence). The CDR3: CASSRSTVLGNTIYF. Here the CDR3 DNA reads TGTGCCAGCAGCCGATCGACAGTTCTTGGAAACACCATATATTTT.

Remarks on this clone: Different DNA sequences within this sample yield the same CDR3. This rearrangement joins TRBV18 to TRBJ2-5; D is perhaps TRBD1 (6 bases). The CDR3 is 15 amino acids. Trimming took off 0 bases at V and 5 bases at J, with 13 bases between the two ends. Germline V lookup: CDR1 KGHSH, CDR2 LQKENI. CDR3 bases: TGTGCCAGCTCACCACCCGGTCAGGGGACGGAGACCCAGTACTTC. Amino acid sequence: CASSPPGQGTETQYF.

The V gene is TRBV13, the J gene TRBJ1-4; D not certain. V lost 2 bases to trimming and J lost 6 bases, with 10 bases between them. This CDR3 contains 14 residues. The germline gives CDR1 PRHDT, CDR2 FYEKMQ (reference sequence). This CDR3 reads CASSLRGRDEKLFF. Here the CDR3 DNA reads TGTGCCAGCAGCTTAAGAGGGAGGGATGAAAAACTGTTTTTT. Together with reference TRBV13 and TRBJ1-4, the CDR3 gives the full variable domain: AAGVIQSPRHLIKEKRETATLKCYPIPRHDTVYWYQQGPGQDPQFLISFYEKMQSDKGSIPDRFSAQQFSDYHSELNMSSLELGDSALYFCASSLRGRDEKLFFGSGTQLSVL.

The rearrangement joins TRBV25-1 to TRBJ2-5; possible D gene TRBD1, 6 bases. Trimming removed 7 bases at V and 2 bases at J, with 17 bases between. Germline CDR1 reads MGHDK; CDR2 reads SYGVNS. The CDR3 spans 15 residues. CDR3 nucleotides: TGTGCCAGCAACTATAAACAGGGTTTGCAAGAGACCCAGTACTTC. Translation: CASNYKQGLQETQYF.

The chain carries TRBV4-3 and TRBJ1-2, with D hard to call. In germline, CDR1 is LGHNA, CDR2 YSLEER. The CDR3 runs to 13 residues. V lost 0 bases and J 7 bases, leaving 9 bases between the germline ends. CDR3 nucleotide sequence: TGCGCCAGCAGCCAAGACTCTCGGGTTGGCTACACCTTC. Translation: CASSQDSRVGYTF.

The chain recombines TRBV6-6 with TRBJ2-7; D gene uncertain. With 6 bases removed from V and 9 bases from J, the gap between germline ends came to 15 bases. The germline CDR1 and CDR2 sequences are MNHNY and SVGAGI (reference sequence). This CDR3 contains 12 residues. This CDR3 reads CASRPGDGRQYF. CDR3 nucleotide sequence: TGTGCCAGCAGGCCCGGAGACGGTCGGCAGTACTTC.

This chain links TRBV5-4 with TRBJ1-1, with TRBD1 as a possible D gene (5 bases). The germline V and J ends were trimmed by 4 bases and 0 bases, with 10 bases remaining between them. Germline assignment: CDR1 SGHNT and CDR2 YYREEE (reference sequence). This CDR3 spans 14 amino acids. The CDR3 DNA reads as TGTGCCAGCAGCCCACAGGCATTGAACACTGAAGCTTTCTTT. This codes for CASSPQALNTEAFF.

V and J are TRBV7-6 and TRBJ2-5; maybe TRBD1 (6 bases). The germline V gene encodes CDR1 SGHVS and CDR2 FNYEAQ. CDR3 length equals 14 residues. The germline V and J ends were trimmed by 4 bases and 4 bases, with 13 bases remaining between them. The CDR3 DNA sequence: TGTGCCAGCAGCTCTACGGACAGAGGAGAGACCCAGTACTTC. This sequence encodes CASSSTDRGETQYF.

This clone turned up a few times. V and J are TRBV19 and TRBJ1-5, with a tentative D call TRBD1 (6 bases). V was pared by 7 bases and J by 0 bases, with 25 bases between. The CDR3 has 19 residues. The germline CDR1 and CDR2 sequences are LNHDA and SQIVND (reference sequence). CDR3 coding DNA: TGTGCCAGTACCGCTGGAGGGGGGGCGGCCTATATTAGCAATCAGCCCCAGCATTTT. Translating gives CASTAGGGAAYISNQPQHF.

This chain links TRBV2 with TRBJ2-7, with TRBD1 identical over 7 bases. CDR3 length: 14 residues. Germline V gene lookup returns CDR1 SNHLY and CDR2 FYNNEI. The V segment lost 6 bases and the J segment 2 bases; nucleotides outside the gene matches: 7. CDR3 loop: CASREEGGTYEQYF. In DNA form, the CDR3 reads TGTGCCAGCAGAGAGGAAGGGGGCACCTACGAGCAGTACTTC.

This sequence joins TRBV19 and TRBJ2-5, with D possibly matching TRBD1 (5 bases). Trimming took 7 bases from V and 5 from J, leaving 20 bases between them. Looked up from germline, CDR1 is LNHDA and CDR2 is SQIVND (reference sequence). CDR3 length: 15 residues. CDR3 region: CASTPVLGPRETQYF. The CDR3 DNA is TGTGCCAGTACCCCGGTCCTGGGGCCGAGGGAGACCCAGTACTTC. The full variable domain, with the rest looked up from reference TRBV19 and TRBJ2-5, is DGGITQSPKYLFRKEGQNVTLSCEQNLNHDAMYWYRQDPGQGLRLIYYSQIVNDFQKGDIAEGYSVSREKKESFPLTVTSAQKNPTAFYLCASTPVLGPRETQYFGPGTRLLVL.

The chain combines TRBV5-1 with TRBJ1-4, with D unresolved. CDR1 and CDR2 from the germline V gene are SGHRS and YFSETQ. This CDR3 region has 13 residues. Trimming shortened V by 5 bases and J by 0 bases, and 5 bases separated the two germline ends. The CDR3 coding sequence is TGCGCCAGCAGGAGAACAACTAATGAAAAACTGTTTTTT. Translating gives CASRRTTNEKLFF.

The chain links TRBV6-2 or TRBV6-3 to TRBJ1-2, with a weak D call TRBD1 (6 bases). The V gene's germline CDR1 is MNHEY and CDR2 SVGEGT. The length of the CDR3 is 13 residues. V lost 5 bases and J 8 bases, leaving 15 bases between the germline ends. The CDR3 spells CASSPDSLGGYTF. The CDR3 coding sequence is TGTGCCAGCAGTCCGGACAGCCTTGGCGGCTACACCTTC.

The CDR3 DNA reads TGTGCCAGCTCACCATGGGGGGACGGGGGGACTGAAGCTTTCTTT. Residues: CASSPWGDGGTEAFF. The chain joins TRBV18 to TRBJ1-1; possible D gene TRBD1, 5 bases. Germline CDR1 and CDR2: KGHSH and LQKENI. V was pared by 2 bases and J by 5 bases, with 15 bases between. The CDR3 loop spans 15 amino acids.

The chain is built from TRBV7-2 and TRBJ1-5; TRBD1 is a possible D gene (6 bases). There are 14 residues in the CDR3. CDR1 is SGHTA, CDR2 FQGNSA, per germline. Trimming cost V 6 bases and J 7 bases, with 16 bases left between them. CDR3 sequence reads: CASSLTGRRQPQHF. The CDR3 DNA reads TGTGCCAGCAGTCTTACAGGGCGGAGGCAGCCCCAGCATTTT.

The chain links TRBV18 to TRBJ1-2, with D hard to call. V lost 2 bases and J 4 bases, leaving 23 bases between the germline ends. Germline assignment: CDR1 KGHSH and CDR2 LQKENI. This CDR3 spans 18 amino acids. The CDR3 is CASSPYPREGREPYGYTF. CDR3 bases: TGTGCCAGCTCACCATACCCCCGAGAGGGTAGGGAACCCTATGGCTACACCTTC.

The rearrangement joins TRBV20-1 to TRBJ2-5; possible D gene TRBD2, 6 bases. This CDR3 has 14 residues. From germline, CDR1 is DFQATT and CDR2 SNEGSKA (reference sequence). V was cut by 3 bases and J by 2 bases, with 13 bases left in between. The CDR3 loop is CSASDPRGQETQYF. The CDR3 nucleotides are TGCAGTGCTAGTGACCCCCGGGGGCAAGAGACCCAGTACTTC.

The chain couples TRBV6-5 to TRBJ1-1, with 7 nucleotides matching TRBD1. Germline CDR1 and CDR2: MNHEY and SVGAGI. J gave up 0 bases and V 8 bases, and 9 bases lay outside the gene matches. The CDR3 sequence is 15 residues long. This CDR3 reads CASRDSGLMNTEAFF. Written as DNA, the CDR3 is TGTGCCAGCCGGGACAGTGGGCTTATGAACACTGAAGCTTTCTTT.

The chain recombines TRBV4-1 with TRBJ2-7, with D possibly being TRBD2 (6 bases). CDR3 size: 15 residues. CDR1 and CDR2 (germline): MGHRA, YSYEKL. Trimming pared 3 bases from V and 4 bases from J, leaving 16 bases between. CDR3 region: CASSHPPGGIYEQYF. CDR3 DNA: TGCGCCAGCAGCCACCCCCCCGGAGGGATTTACGAGCAGTACTTC.

J is TRBJ1-6 and V is TRBV10-3; no reliable D call. The CDR3 has 14 amino acids. Germline CDR1 ENHRY, CDR2 SYGVKD. V was pared by 3 bases and J by 10 bases, with 13 bases between. CDR3: CAISEPQAGSPLHF. The CDR3 DNA is TGTGCCATCAGTGAACCTCAGGCCGGCTCACCCCTCCACTTT.

The chain has TRBV6-5 and TRBJ1-2; 8 nucleotides line up with TRBD1. V lost 6 bases, J lost 8 bases, and 14 bases stayed unmatched. The length of the CDR3 is 15 residues. Per the germline V gene, CDR1 is MNHEY and CDR2 is SVGAGI. The chain's CDR3 is CASRRDRQQRWGYTF. DNA of the CDR3: TGTGCCAGCAGACGGGACAGGCAACAACGTTGGGGCTACACCTTC.